The 17 T cell receptor beta chains in this list originate from one sample, sequenced in a study of T cell clonotyping in hematopoietic cell transplantation. TCRdb's table, derived via immunoSEQ multiplex PCR, lists solely in-frame clones and lacks some. The sample includes roughly 3,800 clones, over 60% of them seen just once. The sequencing here drew on peripheral blood mononuclear cells, taken 100 days after allogeneic stem cell transplant. These receptors were taken from a male patient aged 50 to 60 who had an allogeneic stem cell transplant from an unrelated donor, so the T cells may come from the graft donor. Some clones in this sample may be carry-over from other donors' samples.

The V call is TRBV13, the J call TRBJ2-7; TRBD2 matches 11 bases. CDR1 is PRHDT, CDR2 FYEKMQ, per germline (reference sequence). The CDR3 loop spans 15 amino acids. With 5 bases clipped from V and 5 bases from J, the junction kept 8 bases outside the gene matches. The CDR3 sequence is CASSIQTSGNHEQYF. The CDR3 DNA is TGTGCCAGCAGCATCCAGACTAGCGGGAACCACGAGCAGTACTTC. Based on the CDR3 plus reference TRBV13 and TRBJ2-7, the full variable domain is AAGVIQSPRHLIKEKRETATLKCYPIPRHDTVYWYQQGPGQDPQFLISFYEKMQSDKGSIPDRFSAQQFSDYHSELNMSSLELGDSALYFCASSIQTSGNHEQYFGPGTRLTVT.

The rearrangement joins TRBV4-3 to TRBJ2-2; no definite D call. CDR3 length equals 14 residues. The germline CDR1 and CDR2 sequences are LGHNA and YSLEER. V lost 1 base and J 6 bases, leaving 9 bases between the germline ends. The CDR3 DNA follows: TGCGCCAGCAGCCAAGGGTGGGTTGCCGGGGAGCTGTTTTTT. Translating gives CASSQGWVAGELFF.

This chain joins TRBV28 and TRBJ2-1; D tentatively reads TRBD1 or TRBD2 (5 bases each). Germline CDR1 and CDR2: MDHEN and SYDVKM. This CDR3 has 15 residues. V gave up 5 bases and J gave up 5 bases, with 16 bases separating them. The CDR3 nucleotides read TGTGCCAGCAGTCAACCCATCGGGACCCACAATGAGCAGTTCTTC. This codes for CASSQPIGTHNEQFF.

This sequence joins TRBV6-6 and TRBJ1-1; 9 nucleotides agree with TRBD1. This CDR3 is 14 amino acids long. Germline V gives CDR1 MNHNY, CDR2 SVGAGI (reference sequence). The J segment lost 6 bases and the V segment lost 5 bases, leaving 7 bases of the junction unmatched. As DNA, the CDR3 is TGTGCCAGCAGTGATTCTACAGGGGGCGCTGAAGCTTTCTTT. Its protein product is CASSDSTGGAEAFF.

CDR3 in amino acids: CASSVGALVEKLFF. The CDR3 region has the DNA TGTGCCAGCAGCGTAGGGGCCCTGGTCGAAAAACTGTTTTTT. The chain uses TRBV9 and TRBJ1-4; D is ambiguous. V was clipped by 0 bases and J by 8 bases, with 11 bases between them. CDR3 length: 14 residues. The germline V gene has CDR1 SGDLS and CDR2 YYNGEE. Based on the CDR3 plus reference TRBV9 and TRBJ1-4, the full variable domain is DSGVTQTPKHLITATGQRVTLRCSPRSGDLSVYWYQQSLDQGLQFLIQYYNGEERAKGNILERFSAQQFPDLHSELNLSSLELGDSALYFCASSVGALVEKLFFGSGTQLSVL.

The chain employs TRBV9 and TRBJ1-2, with 9 bases aligning to TRBD1. Germline CDR1 and CDR2: SGDLS and YYNGEE. The length of the CDR3 is 14 residues. The J segment lost 7 bases and the V segment lost 3 bases, leaving 7 bases of the junction unmatched. The CDR3 DNA sequence: TGTGCCAGCAGCGCCGGGACAGGGAACCTTGGCTACACCTTC. Residues: CASSAGTGNLGYTF.

This clone has only a few counts. The chain recombines TRBV20-1 with TRBJ1-2; TRBD1 is a possible D gene (5 bases). The CDR3 loop spans 11 amino acids. Germline assignment: CDR1 DFQATT and CDR2 SNEGSKA (reference sequence). With 0 bases removed from V and 8 bases from J, the gap between germline ends came to 7 bases. The CDR3 nucleotides read TGCAGTGCTAGAGAGGGGGGAGGCTACACCTTC. Amino acids: CSAREGGGYTF.

V gene TRBV10-2 combines with J gene TRBJ1-2; no clear D gene. Germline CDR1 and CDR2: WSHSY and SAAADI. V was trimmed by 0 bases and J by 8 bases, leaving 10 bases between them. The CDR3 is 13 residues long. The chain's CDR3 is CASSESGPWGYTF. The CDR3 DNA reads as TGCGCCAGCAGTGAGTCAGGCCCATGGGGCTACACCTTC.

The V call is TRBV19, the J call TRBJ1-6; D not resolved. The V and J ends lost 7 bases and 9 bases respectively, with 10 bases between them. The CDR3 runs to 12 residues. Germline CDR1 reads LNHDA; CDR2 reads SQIVND (reference sequence). The CDR3 loop is CASTTDFSPLHF. The CDR3 DNA reads TGTGCCAGTACCACGGATTTTTCACCCCTCCACTTT.

The rearrangement joins TRBV19 to TRBJ2-4; 9 bases fit TRBD2. This CDR3 is built from 14 residues. The germline V gene encodes CDR1 LNHDA and CDR2 SQIVND (reference sequence). Trimming took 8 bases from V and 7 from J; bases not matched to a gene: 9. CDR3 residues: CASSLAGNGNIQYF. In nucleotides, the CDR3 is TGTGCCAGTTCCCTAGCGGGAAACGGGAACATTCAGTACTTC.

This clone has a single count. The genes are TRBV27 and TRBJ2-1; 10 positions match TRBD2. The CDR3 is 15 amino acids. From germline, CDR1 is MNHEY and CDR2 SMNVEV (reference sequence). With 6 bases clipped from V and 2 bases from J, the junction kept 4 bases outside the gene matches. The DNA for the CDR3 is TGTGCCAGCAGAATTAGCGGGAGGACCTACAATGAGCAGTTCTTC. It codes for CASRISGRTYNEQFF.

This chain connects TRBV25-1 to TRBJ2-2; the D is unclear. Trimming stripped 6 bases from V and 6 bases from J, with 11 bases between. CDR3 length: 13 residues. The germline V gene has CDR1 MGHDK and CDR2 SYGVNS. This CDR3 is CASSQAAPGELFF. The CDR3 DNA sequence: TGTGCCAGCAGCCAGGCAGCCCCCGGGGAGCTGTTTTTT.

Here the CDR3 DNA reads TGTGCCAGTAGTATGAAGCGGGAATCCTACGAGCAGTACTTC. Amino acids: CASSMKRESYEQYF. V is TRBV19 and J is TRBJ2-7, with 7 positions matching TRBD2. The CDR3 sequence is 14 residues long. J was trimmed by 1 base and V by 3 bases; bases with no gene match: 3. CDR1 and CDR2 (germline): LNHDA, SQIVND (reference sequence).

This clone was observed a few times. The rearrangement joins TRBV4-1 to TRBJ2-5, with 8 bases fitting TRBD1. Looked up from germline, CDR1 is MGHRA and CDR2 is YSYEKL. CDR3 length: 15 residues. The V gene end was trimmed by 4 bases and the J gene end by 0 bases; junction bases not matched to a gene: 4. CDR3 protein: CASSPWTGNQETQYF. The CDR3 DNA is TGCGCCAGCAGCCCTTGGACAGGGAACCAAGAGACCCAGTACTTC.

This clone was observed a single time. The chain recombines TRBV19 with TRBJ2-1, with D perhaps TRBD1 (6 bases). This CDR3 is 13 amino acids long. Trimming left V 3 bases short and J 9 bases short, with 12 bases between. In germline, CDR1 is LNHDA, CDR2 SQIVND (reference sequence). Here the CDR3 reads CASSITGWGEQFF. The CDR3 nucleotides are TGTGCCAGTAGTATTACAGGGTGGGGTGAGCAGTTCTTC.

The chain recombines TRBV5-1 with TRBJ1-3; D unclear. This CDR3 comprises 17 residues. Germline CDR1 SGHRS, CDR2 YFSETQ. Trimming stripped 1 base from V and 0 bases from J, with 14 bases between. The CDR3 sequence is CASSLSSSLGSGNTIYF. CDR3 sequence (DNA): TGCGCCAGCAGCTTGTCCTCCTCCTTGGGCTCTGGAAACACCATATATTTT.

This clone was counted a few times. The rearrangement links TRBV6-5 to TRBJ2-1; D possibly corresponds to TRBD2 (6 bases). Per germline, CDR1 MNHEY and CDR2 SVGAGI. The CDR3 contains 14 residues. V was clipped by 2 bases and J by 7 bases, with 12 bases between them. The CDR3, as DNA: TGTGCCAGCAGTTACCCGGGACTTCCAAATGAGCAGTTCTTC. It is translated as CASSYPGLPNEQFF.